These 20 T cell receptor beta chains were all obtained from the same sample, sequenced in a study of T-cell reconstitution after alpha-beta-depleted transplantation in children. A library of TCRbeta sequences, prepared with unique molecular identifiers, was generated. MiXCR was run by TCRdb on the PCR reads, yielding one entry per CDR3 protein. The sample gives some 390,000 distinct CDR3 sequences, about 20% of which show up once; 3% to 4% is in the top ten. The source material was PBMCs from the stem cell graft donor, sampled from the stem cell graft. The source of these receptors is a human donor who donated a stem cell graft to a child with acute myeloid leukemia.

The chain combines TRBV2 with TRBJ1-5, with D possibly matching TRBD1 (6 bases). The V gene's germline CDR1 is SNHLY and CDR2 FYNNEI. Trimming removed 3 bases from V and 4 bases from J, with 7 bases in between. There are 13 residues in the CDR3. The CDR3 DNA reads TGTGCCAGCAGTGACAGGGGAAATCAGCCCCAGCATTTT. Protein: CASSDRGNQPQHF.

The chain recombines TRBV12-3 or TRBV12-4 with TRBJ1-6, with unresolved D. Trimming cost V 6 bases and J 11 bases, with 11 bases left between them. The CDR3 is 12 amino acids. The CDR3 sequence is CASRLLGTPLHF. CDR3 in DNA: TGTGCCAGCAGACTGTTGGGTACACCCCTCCACTTT.

This clonotype has a single count. This clone may be a read error of a much larger clone one base away. The chain employs TRBV29-1 and TRBJ1-1; D may be TRBD1 (5 bases). There are 11 residues in the CDR3. Trimming removed 5 bases at V and 6 bases at J, with 10 bases between. Germline values: CDR1 SQVTM, CDR2 ANQGSEA. CDR3 nucleotide sequence: TGCAGCGTTCAAGGGGTCCCTGAAGCTTTCTTT. This translates into CSVQGVPEAFF.

Ten or more counts support this clonotype. This chain joins TRBV29-1 and TRBJ2-7, with 8 bases identical to TRBD2. CDR1 and CDR2 from the germline V gene are SQVTM and ANQGSEA. CDR3 size: 14 residues. The ends lost 4 bases at V and 1 base at J; junction bases unmatched: 6. This CDR3 reads CSVVAGMTSYEQYF. The DNA of the CDR3 is TGCAGCGTTGTAGCGGGGATGACGTCCTACGAGCAGTACTTC.

Worth noting for this clonotype: One end of the junction fails to match germline, which may point to a read error. The chain has TRBV6-5 and TRBJ1-2, with 7 bases aligning to TRBD1. CDR1 is MNHEY and CDR2 is SVGAGI in the germline V gene. The CDR3 extends over 17 amino acids. CDR3 loop: CVSSYSNRDSTNYGYTF. In DNA, the CDR3 is TGTGTCAGCAGTTACTCTAACCGGGACAGTACAAACTATGGCTACACCTTC.

This clonotype was found many times. The chain carries TRBV25-1 and TRBJ2-5; TRBD2 is a possible D gene (5 bases). Germline assignment: CDR1 MGHDK and CDR2 SYGVNS. The CDR3 is 13 amino acids. V lost 4 bases and J 2 bases, leaving 8 bases between the germline ends. The CDR3 coding sequence is TGTGCCAGCAGTGGGACGGGGCAAGAGACCCAGTACTTC. It encodes CASSGTGQETQYF.

The V gene is TRBV30, the J gene TRBJ2-1; D is possibly TRBD2 (6 bases). Germline V lookup: CDR1 GTSNPN, CDR2 SVGIG (reference sequence). The CDR3 runs 13 residues. Deletions cut 6 bases from V and 12 bases from J, with 21 bases between. Written as DNA, the CDR3 is TGTGCCTGTGTCCGGGACTCATCGGCGAGGCAGTTCTTC. Protein product: CACVRDSSARQFF.

This clonotype was detected only a few times. The chain couples TRBV25-1 to TRBJ2-1; tentatively, D is TRBD1 (6 bases). V shed 11 bases and J shed 4 bases, with 12 bases lying between them. The CDR3 has 12 amino acids. Germline V gene lookup returns CDR1 MGHDK and CDR2 SYGVNS. For the CDR3, the DNA is TGTGCCGCTCAGGACAGATACAATGAGCAGTTCTTC. It translates to CAAQDRYNEQFF.

The count of this clonotype is one. The CDR3 sequence: CASSYGTSFYEQYF. In DNA, the CDR3 is TGTGCCAGCAGTTACGGGACTAGCTTCTACGAGCAGTACTTC. The chain couples TRBV6-2 or TRBV6-3 to TRBJ2-7; TRBD2 matches at 9 bases. The germline CDR1 and CDR2 sequences are MNHEY and SVGEGT. This CDR3 spans 14 amino acids. The J segment lost 3 bases and the V segment lost 2 bases, leaving 2 bases of the junction unmatched.

In this sample, this clonotype turned up a few times. V and J are TRBV25-1 and TRBJ2-1; the match to TRBD1 covers 8 bases. This CDR3 has 16 amino acids. Per the germline V gene, CDR1 is MGHDK and CDR2 is SYGVNS. Losses at the gene ends were 4 bases for V and 5 bases for J; bases not matched to a gene: 10. The CDR3 sequence is CASSGRGLGSNNEQFF. CDR3 nucleotide sequence: TGTGCCAGCAGTGGCAGGGGGCTTGGGTCGAACAATGAGCAGTTCTTC. Filled out from reference TRBV25-1 and TRBJ2-1, the complete variable domain reads EADIYQTPRYLVIGTGKKITLECSQTMGHDKMYWYQQDPGMELHLIHYSYGVNSTEKGDLSSESTVSRIRTEHFPLTLESARPSHTSQYLCASSGRGLGSNNEQFFGPGTRLTVL.

The rearrangement uses TRBV7-9 and TRBJ1-6, with 7 bases fitting TRBD1. This CDR3 spans 13 amino acids. J gave up 9 bases and V 8 bases, and 7 bases lay outside the gene matches. The germline gives CDR1 SEHNR, CDR2 FQNEAQ (reference sequence). The CDR3 coding sequence is TGTGCCAGCCGAGGACAGGCTGGTTCACCCCTCCACTTT. Protein sequence: CASRGQAGSPLHF.

The chain joins TRBV6-2 or TRBV6-3 to TRBJ2-7, with 7 nucleotides matching TRBD2. The CDR3 runs to 14 residues. Germline lookup yields CDR1 MNHEY and CDR2 SVGEGT. Trimming cost V 4 bases and J 5 bases; bases outside gene matches: 8. The CDR3 is CASSWASGLNEQYF. DNA for the CDR3: TGTGCCAGCAGTTGGGCTAGCGGTTTGAACGAGCAGTACTTC.

V usage is TRBV6-2 or TRBV6-3 and J usage is TRBJ2-7, with no clear D. Trimming pared 6 bases from V and 1 base from J, leaving 7 bases between. CDR1 MNHEY and CDR2 SVGEGT come from the germline V gene. The CDR3 spans 12 residues. The CDR3 DNA reads TGTGCCAGCAGAGGTGCTTCCTACGAGCAGTACTTC. The encoded protein is CASRGASYEQYF.

There are many counts of this clonotype. The chain is built from TRBV10-3 and TRBJ2-3; weak D call: TRBD1 (6 bases). CDR3 length: 16 amino acids. Trimming removed 0 bases at V and 4 bases at J, with 14 bases between. Germline V CDR1 and CDR2: ENHRY, SYGVKD. CDR3 sequence: CAISESNRVYADTQYF. Written as DNA, the CDR3 is TGTGCCATCAGTGAGTCGAACAGGGTTTACGCAGATACGCAGTATTTT.

The chain employs TRBV4-1 and TRBJ2-1, with no clear D. CDR1 MGHRA and CDR2 YSYEKL come from the germline V gene. The CDR3 is made up of 16 amino acids. V lost 0 bases to trimming and J lost 5 bases, with 14 bases between them. CDR3 coding DNA: TGCGCCAGCAGCCAAGATCCCCAGGTTGGGGACAATGAGCAGTTCTTC. Its translation is CASSQDPQVGDNEQFF.

This clonotype was counted many times. The V gene is TRBV10-3, the J gene TRBJ1-2, with 10 bases identical to TRBD1. Germline CDR1 reads ENHRY; CDR2 reads SYGVKD. This CDR3 contains 16 residues. V lost 6 bases and J lost 5; bases outside the gene matches: 12. CDR3 nucleotides: TGTGCCATCAGAGCCTCGACAGGGGGCGACATGTATGGCTACACCTTC. This sequence encodes CAIRASTGGDMYGYTF.

This clonotype was seen ten or more times. The chain combines TRBV15 with TRBJ2-1; D perhaps matches TRBD1 (5 bases). V was clipped by 0 bases and J by 5 bases, with 11 bases between them. The germline V gene has CDR1 LNHNV and CDR2 YYDKDF (reference sequence). The CDR3 has 15 amino acids. The CDR3 nucleotides are TGTGCCACCAGCAGAGATCGTGGACATCACAATGAGCAGTTCTTC. Translation gives CATSRDRGHHNEQFF.

V gene TRBV2 combines with J gene TRBJ2-1; no definite D call. The V gene lost 4 bases and the J gene lost 9 bases, with 4 bases spanning the gap. Germline V gene data show CDR1 as SNHLY and CDR2 as FYNNEI. This CDR3 has 10 residues. CDR3 coding DNA: TGTGCCAGCAGTGGAGGTGAGCAGTTCTTC. Its translation: CASSGGEQFF. Complete variable domain (other parts from reference TRBV2 and TRBJ2-1): EPEVTQTPSHQVTQMGQEVILRCVPISNHLYFYWYRQILGQKVEFLVSFYNNEISEKSEIFDDQFSVERPDGSNFTLKIRSTKLEDSAMYFCASSGGEQFFGPGTRLTVL.

The chain uses TRBV27 and TRBJ2-2; tentative D call: TRBD2 (6 bases). CDR3 size: 12 residues. V dropped 10 bases and J dropped 5 bases, with 11 bases sitting between them. Germline CDR1 MNHEY, CDR2 SMNVEV (reference sequence). CDR3 sequence reads: CATKRATGELFF. The CDR3 DNA is TGTGCCACTAAGCGGGCTACCGGGGAGCTGTTTTTT.

The CDR3 region is CASSLQGLNYEQYF. The CDR3 DNA reads as TGCGCCAGCAGCCTCCAGGGGCTAAACTACGAGCAGTACTTC. The J gene is TRBJ2-7, the V gene TRBV5-1; maybe TRBD1 (6 bases). The CDR3 consists of 14 residues. V lost 4 bases to trimming and J lost 3 bases, with 14 bases between them. Germline V gene data show CDR1 as SGHRS and CDR2 as YFSETQ.